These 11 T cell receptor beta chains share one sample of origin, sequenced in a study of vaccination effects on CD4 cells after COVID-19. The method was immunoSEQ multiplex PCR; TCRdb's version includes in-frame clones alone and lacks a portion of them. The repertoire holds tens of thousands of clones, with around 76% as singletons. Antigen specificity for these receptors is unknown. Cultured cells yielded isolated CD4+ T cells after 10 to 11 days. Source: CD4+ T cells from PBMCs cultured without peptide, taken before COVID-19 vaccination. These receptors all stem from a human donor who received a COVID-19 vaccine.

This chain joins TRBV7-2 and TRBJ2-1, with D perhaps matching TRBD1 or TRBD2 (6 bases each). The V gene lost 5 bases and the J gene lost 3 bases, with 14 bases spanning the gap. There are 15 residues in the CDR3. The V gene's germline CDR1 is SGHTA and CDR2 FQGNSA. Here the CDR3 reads CASSPTRGHYNEQFF. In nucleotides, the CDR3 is TGTGCCAGCAGCCCCACCCGGGGGCACTACAATGAGCAGTTCTTC.

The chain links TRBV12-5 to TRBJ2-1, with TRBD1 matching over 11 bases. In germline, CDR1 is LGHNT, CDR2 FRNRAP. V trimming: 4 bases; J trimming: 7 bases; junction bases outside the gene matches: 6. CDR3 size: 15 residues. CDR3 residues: CASGWGTGGENEQFF. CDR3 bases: TGTGCTAGTGGTTGGGGGACAGGGGGGGAGAATGAGCAGTTCTTC.

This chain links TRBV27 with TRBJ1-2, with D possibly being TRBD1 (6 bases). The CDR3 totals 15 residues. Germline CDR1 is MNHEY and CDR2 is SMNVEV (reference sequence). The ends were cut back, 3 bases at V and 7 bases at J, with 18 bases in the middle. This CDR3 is CASSFSRQAAGGYTF. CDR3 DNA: TGTGCCAGCAGTTTCTCAAGACAGGCTGCAGGTGGCTACACCTTC.

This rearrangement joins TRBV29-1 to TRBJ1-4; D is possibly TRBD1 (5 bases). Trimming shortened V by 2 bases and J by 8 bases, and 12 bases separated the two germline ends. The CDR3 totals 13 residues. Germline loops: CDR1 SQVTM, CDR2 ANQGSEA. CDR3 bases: TGCAGCGTTGAAAGCCAGGGCGGGGAAAAACTGTTTTTT. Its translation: CSVESQGGEKLFF.

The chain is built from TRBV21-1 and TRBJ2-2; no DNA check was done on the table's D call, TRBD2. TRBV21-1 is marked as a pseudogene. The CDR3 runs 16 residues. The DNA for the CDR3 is TGTGCCAGCATGATGGGTCCGGGGTTCGGCACCGGGGAGCTGTTTTTT. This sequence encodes CASMMGPGFGTGELFF.

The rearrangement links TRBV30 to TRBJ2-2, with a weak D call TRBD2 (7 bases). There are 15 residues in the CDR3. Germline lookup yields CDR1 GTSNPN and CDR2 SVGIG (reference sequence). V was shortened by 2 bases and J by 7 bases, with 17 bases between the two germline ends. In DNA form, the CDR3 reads TGTGCCTGGAGTAGGGGGGGGACGCGGGGCGGGGAGCTGTTTTTT. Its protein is CAWSRGGTRGGELFF.

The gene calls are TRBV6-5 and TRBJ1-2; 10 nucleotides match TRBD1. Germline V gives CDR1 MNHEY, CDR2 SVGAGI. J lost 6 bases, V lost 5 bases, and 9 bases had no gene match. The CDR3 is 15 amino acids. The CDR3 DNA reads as TGTGCCAGCAGTAAACCGGGACAGGGGTTCCATGGCTACACCTTC. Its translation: CASSKPGQGFHGYTF.

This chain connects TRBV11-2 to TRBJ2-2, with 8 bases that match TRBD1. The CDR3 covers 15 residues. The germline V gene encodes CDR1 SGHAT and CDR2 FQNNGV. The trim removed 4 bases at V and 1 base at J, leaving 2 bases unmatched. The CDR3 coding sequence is TGTGCCAGCAGCTCAACAGGGGGGAACACCGGGGAGCTGTTTTTT. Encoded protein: CASSSTGGNTGELFF.

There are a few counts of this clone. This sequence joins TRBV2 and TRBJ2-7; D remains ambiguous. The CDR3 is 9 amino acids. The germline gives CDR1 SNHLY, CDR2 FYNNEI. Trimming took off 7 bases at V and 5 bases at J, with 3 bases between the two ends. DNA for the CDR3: TGTGCCAGCAATCACGAGCAGTACGTC. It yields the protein CASNHEQYV.

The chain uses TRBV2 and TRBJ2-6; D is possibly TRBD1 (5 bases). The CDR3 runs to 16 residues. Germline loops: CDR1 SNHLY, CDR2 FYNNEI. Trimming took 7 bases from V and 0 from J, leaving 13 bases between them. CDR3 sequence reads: CASTKQGNSGANVLTF. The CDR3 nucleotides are TGTGCCAGCACTAAGCAGGGTAACTCTGGGGCCAACGTCCTGACTTTC.

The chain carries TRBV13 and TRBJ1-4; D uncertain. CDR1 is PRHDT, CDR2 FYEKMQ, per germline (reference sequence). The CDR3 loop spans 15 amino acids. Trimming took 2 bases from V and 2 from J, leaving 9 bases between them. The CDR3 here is CASSLSRTTNEKLFF. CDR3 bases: TGTGCCAGCAGCTTATCACGAACCACTAATGAAAAACTGTTTTTT. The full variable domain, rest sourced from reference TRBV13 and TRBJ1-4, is AAGVIQSPRHLIKEKRETATLKCYPIPRHDTVYWYQQGPGQDPQFLISFYEKMQSDKGSIPDRFSAQQFSDYHSELNMSSLELGDSALYFCASSLSRTTNEKLFFGSGTQLSVL.